These 31 T cell receptor beta chains share one sample of origin, sequenced in a study of T cells in women clearing cervical HPV infection. The data were produced by immunoSEQ multiplex PCR, yet TCRdb's version contains in-frame clones alone and is incomplete. The sample includes 45,000 to 55,000 clones. The specimen was blood buffy coat. These receptors all stem from a woman aged 18-70 years with a cervical HPV16 infection that either progressed to CIN3+ or cleared (not recorded which).

As concerns this clone: The read ends 3 residues shy of where the CDR3 ends; the end is completed using the germline J gene. The chain combines TRBV7-6 with TRBJ2-1, with D maybe TRBD1 (6 bases). The ends were cut back, 1 base at V and 3 bases at J, with 16 bases in the middle. The CDR3 consists of 17 residues. Germline V gene data show CDR1 as SGHVS and CDR2 as FNYEAQ. The DNA read from the CDR3 is TGTGCCAGCAGCTTAGGGGTGGGGGACACTCTCTACAATGAG. It translates to CASSLGVGDTLYNE. From start to end, the CDR3 is CASSLGVGDTLYNEQFF.

As for this clone: Read data end 3 residues before the CDR3 end; the end is taken from the germline J gene. V gene TRBV2 combines with J gene TRBJ2-6, with 7 bases aligning to TRBD1. CDR3 length: 16 amino acids. Germline V gene sequence: CDR1 SNHLY, CDR2 FYNNEI. V lost 6 bases, J lost 0 bases, and 5 bases stayed unmatched. CDR3 loop: CASRQGTFSGANVLTF. The DNA read from the CDR3 is TGTGCCAGCAGACAGGGGACCTTCTCTGGGGCCAACGTC.

Comments on this clone: The CDR3 end lies 3 residues beyond the end of the read and is filled in from the germline J gene. The rearrangement links TRBV7-2 to TRBJ2-1, with unresolved D. V was trimmed by 5 bases and J by 4 bases, leaving 12 bases between them. The CDR3 is made up of 14 amino acids. From germline, CDR1 is SGHTA and CDR2 FQGNSA. The CDR3 sequence is CASSGSGGYNEQFF. The sequenced CDR3 bases are TGTGCCAGCAGCGGAAGTGGCGGTTACAATGAG.

As to this clone: The CDR3 is cut off 3 residues early in the read; its end comes from the germline J gene. The chain employs TRBV3-1 (or the pseudogene TRBV3-2) and TRBJ2-3; a weak D match, TRBD2 (7 bases). CDR1 LGHDT and CDR2 YNNKEL come from the germline V gene (reference sequence). V was cut by 1 base and J by 3 bases, with 17 bases left in between. CDR3 size: 17 residues. The CDR3 reads CASSQVGGAILTDTQYF. The CDR3 DNA, read in part, is TGTGCCAGCAGCCAAGTGGGGGGGGCGATTCTAACAGATACG.

In the case of this clone: The sequence runs out 3 residues before the end of the CDR3; the remainder is reconstructed from the germline J gene. The chain is built from TRBV7-9 and TRBJ1-1; D gene unclear. This CDR3 comprises 14 residues. The germline V gene encodes CDR1 SEHNR and CDR2 FQNEAQ (reference sequence). Deletions cut 1 base from V and 2 bases from J, with 8 bases between. The CDR3 loop is CASSLVVANTEAFF. CDR3 DNA, as far as it was read: TGTGCCAGCAGCTTAGTGGTGGCAAACACTGAA. The full variable domain, in which reference TRBV7-9 and TRBJ1-1 provide the parts outside the CDR3, is DTGVSQNPRHKITKRGQNVTFRCDPISEHNRLYWYRQTLGQGPEFLTYFQNEAQLEKSRLLSDRFSAERPKGSFSTLEIQRTEQGDSAMYLCASSLVVANTEAFFGQGTRLTVV.

A note on this clone: The sequence runs out 3 residues before the end of the CDR3; the remainder is reconstructed from the germline J gene. The chain joins TRBV2 to TRBJ1-1; D gene unclear. CDR3 length: 14 amino acids. Between the trimmed V and J ends, which lost 10 bases and 1 base, there was a span of 16 bases. CDR1 is SNHLY, CDR2 FYNNEI, per germline. CDR3 residues: CATRTVLGNTEAFF. The sequenced CDR3 bases are TGTGCCACTCGAACGGTCCTCGGGAACACTGAA.

Turning to this clone: The missing CDR3 end, 3 residues past where the read stops, is filled in from the germline J gene. The J gene is TRBJ2-5, the V gene TRBV20-1, with TRBD1 matching over 7 bases. The germline V gene has CDR1 DFQATT and CDR2 SNEGSKA (reference sequence). The CDR3 has 12 residues. The junction had 3 bases not matched to a gene; V was cut back by 6 bases and J by 2 bases. CDR3 DNA, as far as it was read: TGCAGTGCACCGGGACAGCAAGAGACC. This gives the protein CSAPGQQET. Given in full, the CDR3 is CSAPGQQETQYF.

Turning to this clone: The read terminates 3 residues before the CDR3 end, so the remaining end is supplied by the germline J gene. The rearrangement links TRBV5-3 to TRBJ1-1, with D unresolved. TRBV5-3 is an open reading frame whose function is uncertain. The CDR3 is 15 amino acids. The V end was cut by 3 bases, the J end by 7 bases, with 19 bases between. The CDR3 region is CARSSGAQAPNEAFF. Partial CDR3 DNA: TGTGCCAGAAGCTCAGGAGCCCAAGCCCCCAATGAA.

With respect to this clone: The read is 3 residues too short to cover the CDR3 end, so that end is filled in from the germline J gene. This rearrangement joins TRBV20-1 to TRBJ2-1; a possible D gene is TRBD2 (5 bases). Germline V CDR1 and CDR2: DFQATT, SNEGSKA (reference sequence). This CDR3 comprises 14 residues. Trimming removed 4 bases at V and 9 bases at J, with 19 bases between. The CDR3 loop is CSANKLVVDREQFF. CDR3 DNA, as far as it was read: TGCAGTGCTAATAAACTAGTTGTCGATCGTGAG.

Regarding this clone: The read gets to within 3 residues of the CDR3 end, and the germline J gene fills in the rest. The chain employs TRBV7-8 and TRBJ2-1; 7 bases are shared with TRBD1. Germline V gene lookup returns CDR1 SGHVS and CDR2 FQNEAQ. The CDR3 spans 17 residues. V shed 5 bases, J shed 7 bases, and the junction held 17 bases outside the gene matches. The CDR3 bases that were read are TGTGCCAGCAGCCACCCGAGGACAGGTCGTGTTGATAATGAG. Protein sequence: CASSHPRTGRVDNE. The complete CDR3 protein is CASSHPRTGRVDNEQFF.

On this clone: The DNA ends 3 residues before the CDR3 does, and the rest of the CDR3 is filled in from the germline J gene. This rearrangement joins TRBV5-1 to TRBJ1-4; 9 nucleotides align to TRBD1. CDR1 SGHRS and CDR2 YFSETQ come from the germline V gene. The CDR3 has 16 amino acids. After removal of 0 bases from V and 0 bases from J, the junction contained 0 bases not matched to a gene. The CDR3 bases that were read are TGCGCCAGCAGCTTGGGGGACAGGGCAACTAATGAAAAA. The encoded protein is CASSLGDRATNEK. The CDR3 in its entirety is CASSLGDRATNEKLFF.

Regarding this clone: The read finishes 3 residues shy of the CDR3 end, and the germline J gene is used to complete it. The V and J genes are TRBV13 and TRBJ2-1, with no clear D. The germline V gene encodes CDR1 PRHDT and CDR2 FYEKMQ (reference sequence). The CDR3 length is 15 residues. The germline V and J ends were trimmed by 3 bases and 9 bases, with 18 bases remaining between them. The CDR3 bases that were read are TGTGCCAGCAGCTTCAGGTTCTTGAGCCCCACTGAG. Its protein is CASSFRFLSPTE. The whole CDR3 sequence is CASSFRFLSPTEQFF.

Concerning this clone itself: The read stops 3 residues short of the end of the CDR3; the missing end is completed from the germline J gene. The rearrangement joins TRBV10-1 to TRBJ2-2; D might be TRBD2 (5 bases). CDR3 length: 14 residues. Trimming stripped 4 bases from V and 3 bases from J, with 9 bases between. The germline gives CDR1 WNHNN, CDR2 SYGVQD (reference sequence). The part of the CDR3 DNA that was read is TGCGCCAGCAGTGGGACTCATTACACCGGGGAG. Translating it yields CASSGTHYTGE. Given in full, the CDR3 is CASSGTHYTGELFF.

In terms of frequency, this clone is medium-sized. From the germline J gene comes the end of the CDR3, since the read stops 3 residues before it. V and J are TRBV20-1 and TRBJ1-1; tentative D call: TRBD1 (6 bases). The CDR3 spans 16 residues. V lost 0 bases and J 0 bases, leaving 14 bases between the germline ends. Germline values: CDR1 DFQATT, CDR2 SNEGSKA (reference sequence). The CDR3 DNA, read in part, is TGCAGTGCTAGAGATCCGGGCGGGGGCATGAACACTGAA. Its translation: CSARDPGGGMNTE. The full CDR3 is CSARDPGGGMNTEAFF.

In regard to this clone: The read halts 3 residues ahead of the CDR3 end, with the missing end drawn from the germline J gene. The rearrangement links TRBV19 to TRBJ2-2; D uncertain. Germline values: CDR1 LNHDA, CDR2 SQIVND (reference sequence). This CDR3 is 14 amino acids long. V was shortened by 4 bases and J by 0 bases, with 6 bases between the two germline ends. The sequenced CDR3 bases are TGTGCCAGTAGTAGGGCAGCGAACACCGGGGAG. This gives the protein CASSRAANTGE. The CDR3 in full is CASSRAANTGELFF.

As regards this clone: The read gets to within 3 residues of the CDR3 end, and the germline J gene fills in the rest. The chain carries TRBV5-1 and TRBJ2-2; no clear D. The V end was cut by 0 bases, the J end by 0 bases, with 12 bases between. The CDR3 extends over 17 amino acids. From germline, CDR1 is SGHRS and CDR2 YFSETQ. The CDR3 is CASSLEVRFANTGELFF. The CDR3 bases that were read are TGCGCCAGCAGCTTGGAAGTACGGTTCGCGAACACCGGGGAG.

Comment on this clone: The CDR3 extends 3 residues past the end of the read, so its final part is completed from the germline J gene. The chain employs TRBV19 and TRBJ2-1; 8 bases are shared with TRBD2. The CDR3 consists of 13 residues. V lost 7 bases, J lost 7 bases, and 6 bases stayed unmatched. Germline assignment: CDR1 LNHDA and CDR2 SQIVND (reference sequence). CDR3 sequence reads: CASNEGTRNEQFF. The part of the CDR3 DNA that was read is TGTGCCAGTAACGAGGGGACTAGGAATGAG.

Worth noting for this clone: The sequenced fragment ends 3 residues before the CDR3 boundary, so the rest is inferred from the germline J gene. This chain connects TRBV19 to TRBJ2-5; 14 positions match TRBD2. The CDR3 totals 17 residues. Germline V gene sequence: CDR1 LNHDA, CDR2 SQIVND (reference sequence). V shed 1 base and J 4 bases; nucleotides not matched to a gene: 5. Here the CDR3 reads CASSIAGLAGGRETQYF. Incomplete CDR3 DNA: TGTGCCAGTAGTATAGCTGGACTAGCGGGGGGCCGAGAGACC. The entire variable domain, with the rest obtained from reference TRBV19 and TRBJ2-5, is as follows: DGGITQSPKYLFRKEGQNVTLSCEQNLNHDAMYWYRQDPGQGLRLIYYSQIVNDFQKGDIAEGYSVSREKKESFPLTVTSAQKNPTAFYLCASSIAGLAGGRETQYFGPGTRLLVL.

In the case of this clone: Coverage ceases 3 residues before the CDR3 finishes, and the germline J gene fills in the end. V and J are TRBV5-1 and TRBJ1-1; D gene unclear. The CDR3 totals 16 residues. CDR1 SGHRS and CDR2 YFSETQ come from the germline V gene. The V gene lost 0 bases and the J gene lost 0 bases, with 12 bases spanning the gap. CDR3 DNA (partial): TGCGCCAGCAGCTTGGAGGGCAGCCTAATGAACACTGAA. Translated, it gives CASSLEGSLMNTE. The full-length CDR3 reads as CASSLEGSLMNTEAFF.

In regard to this clone: The CDR3 extends 3 residues past the end of the read, so its final part is completed from the germline J gene. The V and J genes are TRBV20-1 and TRBJ2-1, with 9 bases lining up with TRBD2. Germline loops: CDR1 DFQATT, CDR2 SNEGSKA (reference sequence). This CDR3 has 14 amino acids. The V gene end was trimmed by 8 bases and the J gene end by 5 bases; junction bases not matched to a gene: 10. The CDR3 loop reads CSTVRVAGDNEQFF. The covered CDR3 bases are TGCAGTACTGTGAGGGTAGCGGGGGACAATGAG.

As regards this clone: The read falls 3 residues short of the CDR3 end, and the missing part is taken from the germline J gene. V is TRBV7-9 and J is TRBJ2-7; D is unresolved. The CDR3 contains 13 residues. CDR1 is SEHNR and CDR2 is FQNEAQ in the germline V gene (reference sequence). V was shortened by 4 bases and J by 2 bases, with 9 bases between the two germline ends. Here the CDR3 reads CASSYPQPYEQYF. Incomplete CDR3 DNA: TGTGCCAGCAGCTATCCACAGCCCTACGAG.

Turning to this clone: Read sequence stops 3 residues before the CDR3 end, and the germline J gene provides the missing end. The chain is built from TRBV2 and TRBJ1-5; a possible D gene is TRBD1 (5 bases). The CDR3 contains 15 residues. The germline V gene encodes CDR1 SNHLY and CDR2 FYNNEI. V was pared by 3 bases and J by 7 bases, with 16 bases between. CDR3 DNA, as far as it was read: TGTGCCAGCAGTGAGACACGGGGGACCAGACAGCCC. Its translation is CASSETRGTRQP. The entire CDR3 sequence reads CASSETRGTRQPQHF.

About this clone: The CDR3 end falls 3 residues outside the read, so it is completed with the germline J gene. The J gene is TRBJ1-2, the V gene TRBV18, with 7 bases matching TRBD1. V lost 3 bases and J lost 6; bases outside the gene matches: 7. The CDR3 totals 14 residues. Germline loops: CDR1 KGHSH, CDR2 LQKENI. CDR3 residues: CASSPRQGGNGYTF. The DNA read from the CDR3 is TGTGCCAGCTCACCGAGACAGGGAGGAAATGGC.

About this clone: The read gets to within 3 residues of the CDR3 end, and the germline J gene fills in the rest. V gene TRBV20-1 combines with J gene TRBJ1-6, with 9 positions matching TRBD1. Germline CDR1 reads DFQATT; CDR2 reads SNEGSKA (reference sequence). The CDR3 has 14 amino acids. With V trimmed by 2 bases and J by 9 bases, 5 bases remained unmatched. CDR3 bases read: TGCAGTGCTAGAACGGGACAGGGCAGTTCACCC. It encodes CSARTGQGSSP. The CDR3 as a whole reads CSARTGQGSSPLHF.

Comments on this clone: The CDR3 end is not reached by the read, which stops 3 residues before it; the germline J gene fills it in. The rearrangement uses TRBV7-3 and TRBJ2-1, with 11 bases lining up with TRBD2. The CDR3 loop spans 15 amino acids. Germline trimming cut 6 bases from V and 8 bases from J; bases unmatched to any gene: 9. The germline V gene has CDR1 SGHTA and CDR2 FQGTGA. CDR3 sequence: CASSPTSGEWDEQFF. Partial CDR3 DNA: TGTGCCAGCAGTCCGACTAGCGGGGAATGGGATGAG.

Of note for this clone: The CDR3 end is not reached by the read, which stops 3 residues before it; the germline J gene fills it in. The chain has TRBV12-3 or TRBV12-4 and TRBJ1-5; D not resolved. The V and J ends lost 5 bases and 9 bases respectively, with 11 bases between them. This CDR3 region has 12 residues. CDR3 DNA, as far as it was read: TGTGCCAGCAGTGCCCCTAATTTGCCC. It specifies CASSAPNLP. The CDR3 reads in full as CASSAPNLPQHF.

About this clone: The read gets to within 3 residues of the CDR3 end, and the germline J gene fills in the rest. The genes are TRBV5-4 and TRBJ2-5, with D maybe TRBD1 (6 bases). Germline CDR1 reads SGHNT; CDR2 reads YYREEE (reference sequence). The CDR3 has 13 amino acids. V gave up 7 bases and J gave up 2 bases, with 12 bases separating them. CDR3 loop: CASELQGQETQYF. The covered CDR3 bases are TGTGCCAGCGAATTACAGGGACAAGAGACC.

Turning to this clone: Read sequence stops 3 residues before the CDR3 end, and the germline J gene provides the missing end. The chain combines TRBV20-1 with TRBJ1-1; 11 nucleotides align to TRBD1. Trimming removed 4 bases from V and 6 bases from J; junction bases left unmatched: 7. Per germline, CDR1 DFQATT and CDR2 SNEGSKA (reference sequence). The length of the CDR3 is 14 residues. The CDR3 sequence: CSATAGTGGPEAFF. The DNA read from the CDR3 is TGCAGTGCTACCGCCGGGACAGGGGGTCCTGAA.

Worth noting for this clone: The read is 3 residues too short to cover the CDR3 end, so that end is filled in from the germline J gene. This rearrangement joins TRBV5-1 to TRBJ2-7; D remains unclear. The CDR3 runs to 15 residues. Germline lookup yields CDR1 SGHRS and CDR2 YFSETQ. The V end lost 1 base, the J end lost 1 base, and 12 bases lay between the germline ends. The chain's CDR3 is CASSLLGSASYEQYF. The DNA read from the CDR3 is TGCGCCAGCAGCTTGTTGGGTTCAGCGTCCTACGAG.

As for this clone: The read halts 3 residues ahead of the CDR3 end, with the missing end drawn from the germline J gene. The chain carries TRBV14 and TRBJ1-1; 9 bases are a match to TRBD1. The CDR3 contains 13 residues. Germline CDR1 is SGHDN and CDR2 is FVKESK. Unmatched junction bases numbered 4, after V lost 4 bases and J lost 7 bases. CDR3 region: CASSPTGGGEAFF. CDR3 DNA, as far as it was read: TGTGCCAGCAGCCCGACAGGGGGTGGTGAA.

Details on this clone: The read stops 3 residues short of the end of the CDR3; the missing end is completed from the germline J gene. This chain joins TRBV11-3 and TRBJ2-2; perhaps TRBD2 as D (6 bases). Germline V gene data show CDR1 as SGHNT and CDR2 as YENEEA. Trimming left V 8 bases short and J 1 base short, with 14 bases between. The CDR3 runs to 15 residues. CDR3 sequence: CASAPRGGNTGELFF. The covered CDR3 bases are TGTGCCAGCGCCCCTCGGGGAGGGAACACCGGGGAG.